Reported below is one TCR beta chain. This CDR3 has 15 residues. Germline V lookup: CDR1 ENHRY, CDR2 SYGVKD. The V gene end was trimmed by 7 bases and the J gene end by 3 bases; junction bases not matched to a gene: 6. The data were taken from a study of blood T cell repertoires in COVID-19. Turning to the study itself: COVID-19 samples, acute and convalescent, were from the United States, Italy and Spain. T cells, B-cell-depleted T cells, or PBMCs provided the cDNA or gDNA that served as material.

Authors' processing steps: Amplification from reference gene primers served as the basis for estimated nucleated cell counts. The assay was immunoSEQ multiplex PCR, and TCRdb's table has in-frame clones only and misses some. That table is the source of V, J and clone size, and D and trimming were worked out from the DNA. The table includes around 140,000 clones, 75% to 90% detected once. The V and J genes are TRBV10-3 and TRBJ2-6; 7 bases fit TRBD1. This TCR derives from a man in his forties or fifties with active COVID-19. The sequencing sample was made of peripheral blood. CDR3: CAIKTGEGGANVLTF. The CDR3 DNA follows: TGTGCCATCAAAACAGGGGAAGGTGGGGCCAACGTCCTGACTTTC.